This TCR beta chain was sequenced in a study of blood T cells in healthy people across ages. On this clonotype: Its antigen is undetermined.

Then a second PCR, running about 6 to 11 cycles, was carried out with a sample-barcoded 5' primer and a J-beta primer mix. TCRdb re-analysed the 5' RACE reads in MiXCR, keeping a single row per CDR3 protein. The table includes fewer than 2 million distinct CDR3 sequences, around 42% detected once. Study-level findings and limits: Investigators viewed diversity estimates from one million T cells as underestimates, the study reported. Roughly linear declines in TCR beta diversity per million T cells occurred with age. Donors of long life had a larger count of naive CD4+ cells and greater diversity than aged donors.

CDR3 length: 13 amino acids. Trimming removed 4 bases from V and 10 bases from J; junction bases left unmatched: 10. The germline CDR1 and CDR2 sequences are SGHRS and YFSETQ. The sequence came from a human donor in good health. Sequencing was performed on blood. The J gene is TRBJ1-2, the V gene TRBV5-1; 7 bases match TRBD1. The CDR3 loop reads CASSRPGTDPYTF. The CDR3 region has the DNA TGCGCCAGCAGCCGTCCCGGGACAGATCCCTACACCTTC.